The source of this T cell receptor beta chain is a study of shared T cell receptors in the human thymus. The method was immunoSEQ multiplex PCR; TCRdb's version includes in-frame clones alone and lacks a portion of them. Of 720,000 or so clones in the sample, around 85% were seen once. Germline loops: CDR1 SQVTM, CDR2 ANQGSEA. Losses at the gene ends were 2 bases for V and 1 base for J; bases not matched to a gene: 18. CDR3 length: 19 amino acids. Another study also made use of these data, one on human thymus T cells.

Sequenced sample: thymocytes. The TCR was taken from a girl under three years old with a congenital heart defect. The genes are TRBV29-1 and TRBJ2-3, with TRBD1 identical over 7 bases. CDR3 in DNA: TGCAGCGTTGAACTTGGCCCGTTTTACAGGGGTGGGGGCACAGATACGCAGTATTTT. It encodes CSVELGPFYRGGGTDTQYF.